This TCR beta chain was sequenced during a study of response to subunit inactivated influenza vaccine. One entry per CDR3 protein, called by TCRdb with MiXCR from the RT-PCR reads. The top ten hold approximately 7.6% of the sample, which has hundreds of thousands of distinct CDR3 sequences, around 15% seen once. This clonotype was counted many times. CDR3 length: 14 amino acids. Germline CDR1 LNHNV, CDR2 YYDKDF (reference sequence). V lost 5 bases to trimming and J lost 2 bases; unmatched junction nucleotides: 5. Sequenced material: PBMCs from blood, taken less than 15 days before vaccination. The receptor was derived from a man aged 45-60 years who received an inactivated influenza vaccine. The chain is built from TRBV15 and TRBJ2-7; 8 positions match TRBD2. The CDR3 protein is CATSELAGPYEQYF. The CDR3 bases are TGTGCCACCAGCGAGTTAGCGGGGCCCTACGAGCAGTACTTC.